This T cell receptor beta chain was retrieved from a study of blood T cell repertoires in COVID-19. Turning to the study itself: PBMCs, B-cell-depleted T cells, or T cells were the source of the cDNA or gDNA that made up the material.

The method was immunoSEQ multiplex PCR; TCRdb's version includes in-frame clones alone and lacks a portion of them. In the table there are 150,000 or so clones, 70% to 90% of which are singletons. The germline V and J ends were trimmed by 2 bases and 8 bases, with 12 bases remaining between them. Germline lookup yields CDR1 MNHEY and CDR2 SVGEGT. The CDR3 has 13 amino acids. Recovery meant two consecutive negative NP/OP PCR tests, professional clearance, or resolved symptoms. The V and J genes are TRBV6-2 or TRBV6-3 and TRBJ1-2; no clear D. The sequence derives from a man aged 35 to 55 who had recovered from COVID-19. Input material: PBMCs or T cells enriched from blood (not recorded which). This CDR3 is CASSYEGVEGYTF. The CDR3 DNA reads TGTGCCAGCAGTTACGAGGGAGTGGAGGGCTACACCTTC.